Here is one TCR beta chain with its context. This record belongs to a study of blood T cell repertoires in COVID-19. Background on the study: T cells, B-cell-depleted T cells, or PBMCs provided the cDNA or gDNA that served as material.

Here immunoSEQ multiplex PCR was the method, and the copy in TCRdb shows in-frame clones only, minus some. The sample carries about 140,000 clones, about 90% recorded once. The trim removed 7 bases at V and 3 bases at J, leaving 6 bases unmatched. Germline loops: CDR1 SGHTA, CDR2 FQGNSA. The CDR3 has 14 amino acids. The J gene is TRBJ2-7, the V gene TRBV7-2; 10 bases align to TRBD1. What was sequenced was peripheral blood. The clonotype was recovered from a woman aged 55-70 years with acute or convalescent COVID-19. CDR3: CASTWGTGDYEQYF. In DNA, the CDR3 is TGTGCCAGCACCTGGGGGACAGGGGACTACGAGCAGTACTTC.